This TCR beta chain stems from a study of T cell repertoires in cytomegalovirus infection. Notes on the study in general: People with CMV and the relevant HLA were identified by cumulative public TCR beta family frequency.

Germline V gene data show CDR1 as SGHTA and CDR2 as FQGNSA. This CDR3 has 20 amino acids. The trim removed 2 bases at V and 0 bases at J, leaving 13 bases unmatched. In regard to this clonotype: What it binds is unknown.

TCRdb processed the reads anew with MiXCR; each CDR3 protein has one entry. The sample holds 740,000 or so distinct CDR3 sequences, less than 40% seen once. Input material: PBMCs. V is TRBV7-2 and J is TRBJ2-4, with 10 bases lining up with TRBD2. This receptor was identified in a human donor in good health (CMV status not recorded). Some clones in this sample may be carry-over from other donors' samples. The chain's CDR3 is CASSLRDSGGSRLAKNIQYF. DNA for the CDR3: TGTGCCAGCAGCTTACGGGATAGCGGGGGGTCCCGTTTAGCCAAAAACATTCAGTACTTC.